Shown below are 32 T cell receptor beta chains from a single sample sequenced in a study of CD4 T cells in relation to SARS-CoV-2 and coronaviruses. Sequenced by immunoSEQ multiplex PCR; TCRdb stores in-frame clones only, minus some. The sample carries 50,000 to 65,000 clones, about 92% recorded once. Source material: naive CD4+ T cells from PBMCs. Subset of the sample: naive CD4+ T cells isolated by negative enrichment. The source is an adult with COVID-19.

This chain connects TRBV5-1 to TRBJ1-1, with D perhaps TRBD1 (6 bases). Trimming shortened V by 4 bases and J by 0 bases, and 22 bases separated the two germline ends. The V gene's germline CDR1 is SGHRS and CDR2 YFSETQ. CDR3 length: 18 residues. The CDR3 sequence: CASSLWDIGAPMNTEAFF. For the CDR3, the DNA is TGCGCCAGCAGCCTCTGGGACATTGGGGCCCCAATGAACACTGAAGCTTTCTTT.

This clone was detected once. The CDR3 spells CASGGQGRGEKLFF. The CDR3 region has the DNA TGTGCCAGCGGGGGACAGGGTAGGGGGGAAAAACTGTTTTTT. The V call is TRBV28, the J call TRBJ1-4; 9 nucleotides match TRBD1. This CDR3 is 14 amino acids long. In germline, CDR1 is MDHEN, CDR2 SYDVKM. With V trimmed by 8 bases and J by 8 bases, 9 bases remained unmatched.

CDR3 residues: CASGLAGGLDTQYF. The DNA for the CDR3 is TGTGCCAGCGGGTTGGCAGGGGGTTTAGATACGCAGTATTTT. This chain connects TRBV7-9 to TRBJ2-3; TRBD1 agrees at 7 bases. V was pared by 8 bases and J by 5 bases, with 10 bases of the junction left unmatched. Germline V lookup: CDR1 SEHNR, CDR2 FQNEAQ (reference sequence). The CDR3 loop spans 14 amino acids.

This chain joins TRBV12-3 or TRBV12-4 and TRBJ2-3; D unclear. This CDR3 is 13 amino acids long. V was clipped by 6 bases and J by 6 bases, with 13 bases between them. CDR3 region: CASRKQVGDTQYF. Here the CDR3 DNA reads TGTGCCAGCAGGAAGCAGGTAGGGGATACGCAGTATTTT.

The V call is TRBV28, the J call TRBJ2-7; D remains ambiguous. Trimming removed 10 bases from V and 4 bases from J, with 11 bases in between. CDR3 length: 11 amino acids. Germline V gives CDR1 MDHEN, CDR2 SYDVKM. The CDR3 loop reads CANPQSYEQYF. Here the CDR3 DNA reads TGTGCCAACCCACAGTCTTACGAGCAGTACTTC.

V usage is TRBV7-8 and J usage is TRBJ1-5; possibly TRBD1 for D (6 bases). The CDR3 length is 17 residues. Trimming pared 1 base from V and 2 bases from J, leaving 15 bases between. Germline V CDR1 and CDR2: SGHVS, FQNEAQ. The CDR3 is CASSLVVGGQGNQPQHF. DNA of the CDR3: TGTGCCAGCAGCTTAGTGGTGGGGGGCCAGGGCAATCAGCCCCAGCATTTT. The complete variable domain, with remaining parts taken from reference TRBV7-8 and TRBJ1-5, reads GAGVSQSPRYKVAKRGQDVALRCDPISGHVSLFWYQQALGQGPEFLTYFQNEAQLDKSGLPSDRFFAERPEGSVSTLKIQRTQQEDSAVYLCASSLVVGGQGNQPQHFGDGTRLSIL.

The chain's CDR3 is CASSFVSTGSTDTQYF. CDR3 bases: TGTGCCAGCAGCTTCGTCTCTACCGGGAGCACAGATACGCAGTATTTT. The genes are TRBV7-2 and TRBJ2-3; D unclear. Germline assignment: CDR1 SGHTA and CDR2 FQGNSA. V lost 3 bases and J 0 bases, leaving 13 bases between the germline ends. The CDR3 length is 16 residues.

The gene calls are TRBV30 and TRBJ1-2, with D tentatively TRBD1 (5 bases). The germline V and J ends were trimmed by 0 bases and 4 bases, with 12 bases remaining between them. Germline V lookup: CDR1 GTSNPN, CDR2 SVGIG (reference sequence). The CDR3 contains 14 residues. The CDR3 loop is CAWSVGGGSYGYTF. The CDR3 DNA reads TGTGCCTGGAGTGTCGGGGGAGGGAGCTATGGCTACACCTTC.

This clone was detected only once. The CDR3 DNA follows: TGCGCCAGCAGTCAGAAAGGGACAGGTCCAGCTAACTATGGCTACACCTTC. Residues: CASSQKGTGPANYGYTF. The rearrangement links TRBV5-1 to TRBJ1-2, with 8 bases matching TRBD1. The CDR3 contains 17 residues. Trimming removed 5 bases from V and 0 bases from J; junction bases left unmatched: 12. Germline values: CDR1 SGHRS, CDR2 YFSETQ.

The V and J genes are TRBV28 and TRBJ1-6; 8 bases map to TRBD1. V shed 6 bases, J shed 7 bases, and the junction held 8 bases outside the gene matches. CDR1 is MDHEN and CDR2 is SYDVKM in the germline V gene. The CDR3 runs to 15 residues. Written as DNA, the CDR3 is TGTGCCAGCAGCTCCCCAACAGGGGGGAATTCACCCCTCCACTTT. This gives the protein CASSSPTGGNSPLHF.

The chain carries TRBV4-3 and TRBJ2-3; TRBD1 might be the D (5 bases). This CDR3 has 16 residues. The germline V gene has CDR1 LGHNA and CDR2 YSLEER. Between the trimmed V and J ends, which lost 0 bases and 4 bases, there was a span of 14 bases. The CDR3 is CASSQDPLVGADTQYF. CDR3 DNA: TGCGCCAGCAGCCAAGACCCGCTTGTAGGGGCAGATACGCAGTATTTT.

V and J are TRBV3-1 (or the pseudogene TRBV3-2) and TRBJ2-5; D is unresolved. This CDR3 is 13 amino acids long. CDR1 is LGHDT and CDR2 is YNNKEL in the germline V gene (reference sequence). V was pared by 3 bases and J by 7 bases, with 12 bases between. The CDR3 DNA reads as TGTGCCAGCAGCCAGGGGATTTGGGGGACCCAGTACTTC. This gives the protein CASSQGIWGTQYF.

The chain couples TRBV3-1 (or the pseudogene TRBV3-2) to TRBJ1-2; tentative D call: TRBD1 (5 bases). Germline lookup yields CDR1 LGHDT and CDR2 YNNKEL (reference sequence). Trimming took off 3 bases at V and 10 bases at J, with 18 bases between the two ends. The CDR3 totals 14 residues. This CDR3 reads CASSHPSRLGAYTF. CDR3 sequence (DNA): TGTGCCAGCAGCCACCCCTCGAGGTTAGGGGCCTACACCTTC.

V usage is TRBV28 and J usage is TRBJ1-1; no reliable D call. V was trimmed by 5 bases and J by 6 bases, leaving 10 bases between them. The CDR3 is 12 amino acids. Germline V gene data show CDR1 as MDHEN and CDR2 as SYDVKM. In DNA form, the CDR3 reads TGTGCCAGCAGTGACCGGGCCGCTGAAGCTTTCTTT. This encodes CASSDRAAEAFF.

The V gene is TRBV4-2, the J gene TRBJ2-1; perhaps TRBD2 as D (5 bases). CDR1 LGHNA and CDR2 YNFKEQ come from the germline V gene. The CDR3 is 16 residues long. Trimming stripped 1 base from V and 8 bases from J, with 18 bases between. CDR3: CASSQGGARPDHEQFF. DNA of the CDR3: TGTGCCAGCAGCCAAGGGGGAGCTAGACCTGACCATGAGCAGTTCTTC.

The rearrangement links TRBV6-6 to TRBJ2-2, with 9 bases lining up with TRBD2. The V segment lost 6 bases and the J segment 4 bases; nucleotides outside the gene matches: 6. The germline V gene has CDR1 MNHNY and CDR2 SVGAGI (reference sequence). CDR3 size: 15 residues. CDR3 in amino acids: CASSLGLAFTGELFF. CDR3 DNA: TGTGCCAGCAGCCTCGGACTAGCGTTCACCGGGGAGCTGTTTTTT.

The V call is TRBV6-5, the J call TRBJ1-6, with D hard to call. This CDR3 comprises 13 residues. The germline CDR1 and CDR2 sequences are MNHEY and SVGAGI. V gave up 7 bases and J gave up 4 bases, with 8 bases separating them. CDR3: CASNPQYNSPLHF. CDR3 DNA: TGTGCCAGCAACCCCCAATATAATTCACCCCTCCACTTT.

This clone appeared a single time. The chain combines TRBV18 with TRBJ2-3; TRBD2 agrees at 9 bases. The trim removed 2 bases at V and 4 bases at J, leaving 10 bases unmatched. The CDR3 consists of 17 residues. Germline CDR1 reads KGHSH; CDR2 reads LQKENI. The CDR3 sequence: CASSPRLAGMGADTQYF. As DNA, the CDR3 is TGTGCCAGCTCACCAAGGCTAGCGGGAATGGGCGCAGATACGCAGTATTTT. Filled out from reference TRBV18 and TRBJ2-3, the complete variable domain reads NAGVMQNPRHLVRRRGQEARLRCSPMKGHSHVYWYRQLPEEGLKFMVYLQKENIIDESGMPKERFSAEFPKEGPSILRIQQVVRGDSAAYFCASSPRLAGMGADTQYFGPGTRLTVL.

The genes are TRBV5-1 and TRBJ1-1; 8 nucleotides line up with TRBD1. Trimming removed 2 bases from V and 10 bases from J; junction bases left unmatched: 13. The germline V gene encodes CDR1 SGHRS and CDR2 YFSETQ. There are 15 residues in the CDR3. CDR3 loop: CASSLQNDRGTRAFF. The CDR3 region has the DNA TGCGCCAGCAGCTTACAAAACGACAGGGGAACTAGAGCTTTCTTT.

The chain uses TRBV4-1 and TRBJ1-1; no clear D. Germline CDR1 and CDR2: MGHRA and YSYEKL. The CDR3 is 14 amino acids. Trimming removed 4 bases from V and 1 base from J, with 10 bases in between. Written as DNA, the CDR3 is TGCGCCAGCAGCCGCAGCAGGTGGAACACTGAAGCTTTCTTT. Its protein is CASSRSRWNTEAFF.

This chain joins TRBV6-2 or TRBV6-3 and TRBJ1-2; tentative D call: TRBD1 (5 bases). Trimming left V 5 bases short and J 5 bases short, with 18 bases between. The CDR3 sequence is 15 residues long. Germline loops: CDR1 MNHEY, CDR2 SVGEGT. The CDR3: CASSNNLRGLYGYTF. The CDR3 DNA follows: TGTGCCAGCAGTAATAACTTAAGGGGTTTATATGGCTACACCTTC.

This chain connects TRBV7-3 to TRBJ2-1, with 9 bases lining up with TRBD2. The germline V gene has CDR1 SGHTA and CDR2 FQGTGA. The CDR3 sequence is 13 residues long. The J segment lost 9 bases and the V segment lost 5 bases, leaving 5 bases of the junction unmatched. CDR3 region: CASSPNSGSEQFF. As DNA, the CDR3 is TGTGCCAGCAGCCCCAATAGCGGGAGTGAGCAGTTCTTC.

This clone was recorded only once. The chain has TRBV5-1 and TRBJ1-1; 12 bases are a match to TRBD1. V lost 3 bases to trimming and J lost 5 bases; unmatched junction nucleotides: 5. The CDR3 consists of 15 residues. Germline assignment: CDR1 SGHRS and CDR2 YFSETQ. The DNA for the CDR3 is TGCGCCAGCAGCTCGGGACAGGGGGCTGGGACTGAAGCTTTCTTT. It specifies CASSSGQGAGTEAFF.

The V call is TRBV29-1, the J call TRBJ2-6; D not certain. This CDR3 has 14 residues. The ends were cut back, 5 bases at V and 1 base at J, with 9 bases in the middle. Germline V gene data show CDR1 as SQVTM and CDR2 as ANQGSEA. For the CDR3, the DNA is TGCAGCGTTTTTGCTGGATCTGGGGCCAACGTCCTGACTTTC. It codes for CSVFAGSGANVLTF.

The rearrangement uses TRBV11-2 and TRBJ2-2; tentatively, D is TRBD2 (5 bases). The CDR3 covers 17 residues. Trimming cost V 2 bases and J 2 bases, with 15 bases left between them. Germline CDR1 SGHAT, CDR2 FQNNGV. The CDR3 loop is CASSLRASGYNTGELFF. In DNA form, the CDR3 reads TGTGCCAGCAGCTTAAGGGCAAGCGGTTATAACACCGGGGAGCTGTTTTTT.

This chain connects TRBV24-1 to TRBJ2-3, with 14 bases matching TRBD2. Trimming took 4 bases from V and 6 from J; bases not matched to a gene: 11. The CDR3 sequence is 18 residues long. The germline V gene has CDR1 KGHDR and CDR2 SFDVKD. CDR3 DNA: TGTGCCACCAGTGACCGTCGGACTAGCGGGAGGCCCCAGGATACGCAGTATTTT. It yields the protein CATSDRRTSGRPQDTQYF.

The chain has TRBV7-2 and TRBJ1-2, with 10 bases fitting TRBD1. The CDR3 is made up of 14 amino acids. The germline CDR1 and CDR2 sequences are SGHTA and FQGNSA. V shed 6 bases, J shed 4 bases, and the junction held 5 bases outside the gene matches. The CDR3 sequence: CASSRDRGAYGYTF. DNA for the CDR3: TGTGCCAGCAGTCGGGACAGGGGCGCCTATGGCTACACCTTC.

This clone was seen a few times. The chain employs TRBV27 and TRBJ2-7; 7 positions agree with TRBD2. Trimming cost V 4 bases and J 2 bases; bases outside gene matches: 8. This CDR3 spans 15 amino acids. Per the germline V gene, CDR1 is MNHEY and CDR2 is SMNVEV (reference sequence). The CDR3 DNA sequence: TGTGCCAGCAGTTCCAGGACTAGTCAAGCCTACGAGCAGTACTTC. It translates to CASSSRTSQAYEQYF.

This clone has only a few counts. The chain is built from TRBV12-3 or TRBV12-4 and TRBJ1-5, with 7 bases lining up with TRBD1. This CDR3 spans 13 amino acids. The V gene end was trimmed by 2 bases and the J gene end by 6 bases; junction bases not matched to a gene: 1. The CDR3 protein is CASSLQGGQPQHF. The CDR3 nucleotides are TGTGCCAGCAGTTTACAGGGGGGTCAGCCCCAGCATTTT.

The chain has TRBV7-9 and TRBJ1-1; D remains unclear. Germline CDR1 reads SEHNR; CDR2 reads FQNEAQ (reference sequence). The CDR3 covers 14 residues. Between the trimmed V and J ends, which lost 3 bases and 1 base, there was a span of 9 bases. For the CDR3, the DNA is TGTGCCAGCAGCTTCGGGCCGACGAACACTGAAGCTTTCTTT. Its protein is CASSFGPTNTEAFF.

V and J are TRBV28 and TRBJ1-5, with D tentatively TRBD1 (5 bases). The CDR3 has 16 residues. V lost 11 bases to trimming and J lost 4 bases, with 24 bases between them. In germline, CDR1 is MDHEN, CDR2 SYDVKM. The DNA for the CDR3 is TGTGCCGGCACCGATGGGACCGCAAACCGGAATCAGCCCCAGCATTTT. Amino acid sequence: CAGTDGTANRNQPQHF.

The genes are TRBV19 and TRBJ2-2; D is uncertain. This CDR3 contains 14 residues. The germline gives CDR1 LNHDA, CDR2 SQIVND (reference sequence). V lost 1 base, J lost 4 bases, and 7 bases lay in between. CDR3 loop: CASSIVGSTGELFF. The CDR3 DNA is TGTGCCAGTAGTATAGTAGGTTCCACCGGGGAGCTGTTTTTT. The complete variable domain, with remaining parts taken from reference TRBV19 and TRBJ2-2, reads DGGITQSPKYLFRKEGQNVTLSCEQNLNHDAMYWYRQDPGQGLRLIYYSQIVNDFQKGDIAEGYSVSREKKESFPLTVTSAQKNPTAFYLCASSIVGSTGELFFGEGSRLTVL.